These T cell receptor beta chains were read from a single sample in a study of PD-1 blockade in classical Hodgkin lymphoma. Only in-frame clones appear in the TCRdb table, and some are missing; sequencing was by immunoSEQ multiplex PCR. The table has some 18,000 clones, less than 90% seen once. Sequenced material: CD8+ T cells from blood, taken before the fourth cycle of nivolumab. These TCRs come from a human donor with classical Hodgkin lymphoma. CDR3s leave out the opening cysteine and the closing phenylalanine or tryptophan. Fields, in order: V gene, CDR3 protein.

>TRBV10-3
AISEEGNYGYT
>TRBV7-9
ASSLDKKINRGSTGELF
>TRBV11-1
ASVSGQGGYEQY
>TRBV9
ASSVVGTKNTEAF
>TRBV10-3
AISVFSGADSYEQY
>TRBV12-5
ASGLGGRVYEQY
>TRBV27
ASSLSGASNQPQH
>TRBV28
ASSLNIVREAF
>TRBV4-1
ASSLAGTSRYEQY
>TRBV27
ASSNTYEQY
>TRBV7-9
ASSLTGEGFYEQY
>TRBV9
ASSVEGSPGSEKLF
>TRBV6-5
ATLSNTEAF
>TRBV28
ASKEGLRPNSNQPQH
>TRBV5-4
ASNDGTGGDEQY
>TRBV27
ASSFSGLANEQF